A single sample is the source of the 8 T cell receptor beta chains below, sequenced in a study of CD8 T cells in Susac syndrome (dated by TCRdb to about 2019). The library relied on the immunoSEQ multiplex PCR assay. RNA was extracted with the RNeasy kit and roughly 0.45 to 1 ug was reverse transcribed using random hexamers. Through fastp at Q25 and MiXCR, TCRdb rebuilt clones from the public reads, retaining in-frame beta chains. Identical CDR3 proteins give one entry, which carries the most common genes and DNA. This sample has a few hundred thousand distinct CDR3 sequences in its table, and around 90% of those were observed once. The ten largest account for approximately 0.13% of the sample. Material: CD8+ T cells from PBMCs. The source of these receptors is a human donor with multiple sclerosis.

The chain links TRBV2 to TRBJ1-2; weak D call: TRBD1 (5 bases). The CDR3 consists of 11 residues. The V and J ends lost 4 bases and 6 bases respectively, with 6 bases between them. Germline V lookup: CDR1 SNHLY, CDR2 FYNNEI. The CDR3: CASSGGDGYTF. The DNA for the CDR3 is TGTGCCAGCAGTGGAGGGGATGGCTACACCTTC.

J is TRBJ1-5 and V is TRBV19; D possibly corresponds to TRBD1 (5 bases). This CDR3 contains 12 residues. Trimming removed 8 bases at V and 7 bases at J, with 12 bases between. CDR1 and CDR2 (germline): LNHDA, SQIVND (reference sequence). CDR3 in DNA: TGTGCCAGTTGTACGGGGCTCCAGCCCCAGCATTTT. This gives the protein CASCTGLQPQHF. Looking up the rest from reference TRBV19 and TRBJ1-5 gives the full variable domain: DGGITQSPKYLFRKEGQNVTLSCEQNLNHDAMYWYRQDPGQGLRLIYYSQIVNDFQKGDIAEGYSVSREKKESFPLTVTSAQKNPTAFYLCASCTGLQPQHFGDGTRLSIL.

V is TRBV20-1 and J is TRBJ2-3; 8 bases fit TRBD2. Germline CDR1 is DFQATT and CDR2 is SNEGSKA (reference sequence). The V gene end was trimmed by 5 bases and the J gene end by 0 bases; junction bases not matched to a gene: 10. The CDR3 consists of 16 residues. The CDR3 sequence: CSAGRAGGLSTDTQYF. The CDR3 nucleotides are TGCAGTGCTGGCCGTGCGGGGGGCCTTAGCACAGATACGCAGTATTTT.

The genes are TRBV27 and TRBJ1-1, with D possibly being TRBD1 (5 bases). Looked up from germline, CDR1 is MNHEY and CDR2 is SMNVEV (reference sequence). This CDR3 has 20 amino acids. Trimming took off 6 bases at V and 4 bases at J, with 33 bases between the two ends. The CDR3 loop is CASRGLSGPLTRNGGTEAFF. The CDR3 DNA follows: TGTGCCAGCAGGGGCCTTTCGGGCCCTTTAACCCGGAACGGGGGCACTGAAGCTTTCTTT.

The J gene is TRBJ1-5, the V gene TRBV3-1; 7 positions agree with TRBD1. CDR3 length: 17 residues. The ends lost 3 bases at V and 10 bases at J; junction bases unmatched: 18. The germline V gene encodes CDR1 LGHDT and CDR2 YNNKEL (reference sequence). The CDR3 DNA reads TGTGCCAGCAGCCAGAACTCCGGGACAGAAACCATCAGCCCCCAGCATTTT. Its translation is CASSQNSGTETISPQHF.

CDR3 loop: CASSSRDRIHEQYF. In nucleotides, the CDR3 is TGTGCCAGCAGCTCCCGGGACAGGATCCACGAGCAGTACTTC. This chain links TRBV7-9 with TRBJ2-7; TRBD1 matches 8 bases. J gave up 5 bases and V 4 bases, and 7 bases lay outside the gene matches. Germline V gene sequence: CDR1 SEHNR, CDR2 FQNEAQ (reference sequence). CDR3 length: 14 residues.

The chain joins TRBV6-2 or TRBV6-3 to TRBJ2-1; D unresolved. CDR1 and CDR2 (germline): MNHEY, SVGEGT. Trimming took 8 bases from V and 3 from J, leaving 20 bases between them. This CDR3 region has 16 residues. In DNA form, the CDR3 reads TGTGCCAGCGCGTCACCCTATGGCGGCCTCTACAATGAGCAGTTCTTC. Amino acid sequence: CASASPYGGLYNEQFF.

This sequence joins TRBV9 and TRBJ2-2, with a weak D call TRBD1 (6 bases). The V and J ends lost 3 bases and 6 bases respectively, with 18 bases between them. The length of the CDR3 is 16 residues. The germline V gene encodes CDR1 SGDLS and CDR2 YYNGEE. As DNA, the CDR3 is TGTGCCAGCAGCGGGGATCAGGGGACAACGGCCGGGGAGCTGTTTTTT. Protein: CASSGDQGTTAGELFF.